Listed below are T cell receptor beta chains from one sample, sequenced in a study of T cell changes during pregnancy in multiple sclerosis. Measured with immunoSEQ multiplex PCR; TCRdb has only the in-frame clones, and not every one. The sample includes tens of thousands of clones, about 90% of them seen just once. The sequenced sample was CD4+ T cells from peripheral blood mononuclear cells, obtained after pregnancy. These receptors all stem from a female donor with multiple sclerosis, enrolled in a pregnancy study. The CDR3 runs from the conserved cysteine through the conserved F or W. A D gene is named only where the DNA matches it firmly. Some rows have no size entry. The others give once, few or many, or a class for an expanded clone.

size,D,J,V,DNA,CDR3
NA,NA,TRBJ1-6,TRBV7-2,TGTGCCAGCAGCCGTTTGGGCCCTAATTCACCCCTCCACTTT,CASSRLGPNSPLHF
NA,NA,TRBJ2-6,TRBV19,TGTGCCAGTAGTATACGAACGGCGGCTGGGGCCAACGTCCTGACTTTC,CASSIRTAAGANVLTF
NA,NA,TRBJ1-2,TRBV28,TGTGCCAGCAGTTTATCCCTCGGCAGGGATCGTTTCAACTTC,CASSLSLGRDRFNF
NA,NA,TRBJ2-5,TRBV4-2,TGTGCCAGCAGCCGTCATCCAGGGGTGCAGTACTTC,CASSRHPGVQYF
NA,NA,TRBJ1-5,TRBV9,TGTGCCAGCAGCGCCGGGACAAATAGCAATCAGCCCCAGCATTTT,CASSAGTNSNQPQHF
NA,NA,TRBJ1-1,TRBV5-8,TGTGCCAGCACCCAGGTAGTGAACACTGAAGCTTTCTTT,CASTQVVNTEAFF
NA,NA,TRBJ1-1,TRBV5-1,TGCGCCAGCAGCTTGGCCGCAGGGGTGAACACTGAAGCTTTCTTT,CASSLAAGVNTEAFF
NA,TRBD1,TRBJ1-2,TRBV19,TGTGCCAGTAGTAACCGGGACAGGGACGGCTACACCTTC,CASSNRDRDGYTF
NA,NA,TRBJ1-2,TRBV11-2,TGTGCCAGCAGCGACCAGGGGTTATCTGGCTACACCTTC,CASSDQGLSGYTF
once,NA,TRBJ2-5,TRBV18,TGTGCCAGCTCACGGGGCCGGCAAGAGACCCAGTACTTC,CASSRGRQETQYF
NA,TRBD1,TRBJ1-1,TRBV15,TGTGCCACCAGCAGTCTAGGGACAGGGGTAACTGAAGCTTTCTTT,CATSSLGTGVTEAFF
NA,NA,TRBJ2-1,TRBV5-6,TGTGCCAGCAGCTGGTACGTCCCGAGCTCCTACAATGAGCAGTTCTTC,CASSWYVPSSYNEQFF
few,NA,TRBJ1-5,TRBV21-1,TGTGCCAGCAGCAAAGGTGGCCGCGCCGGGGAGCCCCAGCATTTT,CASSKGGRAGEPQHF
NA,NA,TRBJ2-1,TRBV5-6,TGTGCCAGCAGCTTGGCGGCCGGGGAGCGGGATGAGCAGTTCTTC,CASSLAAGERDEQFF
NA,TRBD2,TRBJ2-5,TRBV4-2,TGTGCCAGCAGCAACGAGCGGGGGGCCCAAGAGACCCAGTACTTC,CASSNERGAQETQYF